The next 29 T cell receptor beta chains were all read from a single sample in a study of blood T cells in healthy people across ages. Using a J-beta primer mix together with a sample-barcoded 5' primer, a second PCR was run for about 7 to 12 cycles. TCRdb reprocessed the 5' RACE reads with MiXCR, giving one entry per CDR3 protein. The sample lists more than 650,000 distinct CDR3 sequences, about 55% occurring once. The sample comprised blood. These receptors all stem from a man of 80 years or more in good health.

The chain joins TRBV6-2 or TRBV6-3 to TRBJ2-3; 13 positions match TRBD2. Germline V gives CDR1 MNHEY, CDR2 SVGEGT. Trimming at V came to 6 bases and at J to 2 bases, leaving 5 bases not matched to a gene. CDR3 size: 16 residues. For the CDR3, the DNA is TGTGCCAGCAGAGGGACTAGCGGGGTCGTCACAGATACGCAGTATTTT. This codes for CASRGTSGVVTDTQYF.

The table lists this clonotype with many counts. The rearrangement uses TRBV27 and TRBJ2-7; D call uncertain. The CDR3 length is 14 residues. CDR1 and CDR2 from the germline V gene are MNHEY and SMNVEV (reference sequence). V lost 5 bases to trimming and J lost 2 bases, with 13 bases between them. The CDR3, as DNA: TGTGCCAGCAGTCCGAATTGGCCCCCCTACGAGCAGTACTTC. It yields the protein CASSPNWPPYEQYF.

The CDR3 protein is CSVSGRANYGYTF. For the CDR3, the DNA is TGCAGCGTTTCTGGACGGGCTAACTATGGCTACACCTTC. The chain employs TRBV29-1 and TRBJ1-2; D ambiguous. The CDR3 is made up of 13 amino acids. V lost 5 bases to trimming and J lost 0 bases, with 10 bases between them. Germline V gene data show CDR1 as SQVTM and CDR2 as ANQGSEA.

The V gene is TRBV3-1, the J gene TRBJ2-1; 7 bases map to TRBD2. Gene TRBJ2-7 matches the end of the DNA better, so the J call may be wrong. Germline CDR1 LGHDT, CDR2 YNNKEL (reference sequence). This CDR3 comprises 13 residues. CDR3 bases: TGTGCCAGCAGCCAACTAGCGGACTACGAGCAGTACTTC. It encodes CASSQLADYEQYF.

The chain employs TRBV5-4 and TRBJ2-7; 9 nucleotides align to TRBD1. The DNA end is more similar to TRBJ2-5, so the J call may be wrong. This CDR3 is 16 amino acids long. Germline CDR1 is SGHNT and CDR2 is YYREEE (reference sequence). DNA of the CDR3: TGTGCCAGCAGCTTGGCCCCCGGGACAGGGCAAGAGACCCAGTACTTC. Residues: CASSLAPGTGQETQYF.

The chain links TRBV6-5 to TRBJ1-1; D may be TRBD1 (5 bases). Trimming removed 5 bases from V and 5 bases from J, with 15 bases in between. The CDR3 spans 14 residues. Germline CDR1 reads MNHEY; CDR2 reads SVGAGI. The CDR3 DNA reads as TGTGCCAGCAGTGTGGTAGGGCGGGGGACTGAAGCTTTCTTT. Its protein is CASSVVGRGTEAFF.

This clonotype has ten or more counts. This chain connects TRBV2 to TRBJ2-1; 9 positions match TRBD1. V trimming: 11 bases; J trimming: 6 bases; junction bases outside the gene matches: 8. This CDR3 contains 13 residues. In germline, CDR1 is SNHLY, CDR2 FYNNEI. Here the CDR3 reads CAGHPGQGNEQFF. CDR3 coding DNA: TGTGCCGGACATCCGGGACAGGGCAATGAGCAGTTCTTC.

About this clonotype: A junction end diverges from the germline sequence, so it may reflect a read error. The CDR3 DNA reads as TGTGCCAGCAGAGGGGGGCCAGGAGGCACCGAAAAACCGTTTTTT. It codes for CASRGGPGGTEKPFF. The chain links TRBV2 to TRBJ1-4; perhaps TRBD1 as D (6 bases). CDR1 is SNHLY and CDR2 is FYNNEI in the germline V gene. CDR3 length equals 15 residues.

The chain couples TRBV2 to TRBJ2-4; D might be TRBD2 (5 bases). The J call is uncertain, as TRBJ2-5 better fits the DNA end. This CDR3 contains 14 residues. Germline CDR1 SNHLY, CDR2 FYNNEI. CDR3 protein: CASSENLAQETQYF. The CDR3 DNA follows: TGTGCCAGCAGTGAAAACCTAGCACAAGAGACCCAGTACTTC.

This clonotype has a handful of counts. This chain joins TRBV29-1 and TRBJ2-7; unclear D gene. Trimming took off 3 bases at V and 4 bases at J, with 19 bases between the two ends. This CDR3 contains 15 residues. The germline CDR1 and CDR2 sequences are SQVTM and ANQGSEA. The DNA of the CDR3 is TGCAGCGTTGAGGGTCTCGGGTCCGGTCGGTACGAGCAGTACTTC. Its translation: CSVEGLGSGRYEQYF.

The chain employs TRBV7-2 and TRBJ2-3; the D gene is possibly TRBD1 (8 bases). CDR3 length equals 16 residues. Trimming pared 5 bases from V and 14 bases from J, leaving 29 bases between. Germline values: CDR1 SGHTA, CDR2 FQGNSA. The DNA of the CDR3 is TGTGCCAGCAGCCGGGGGGCAGGGGGCTCGCACAGATACGCGTATTTT. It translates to CASSRGAGGSHRYAYF.

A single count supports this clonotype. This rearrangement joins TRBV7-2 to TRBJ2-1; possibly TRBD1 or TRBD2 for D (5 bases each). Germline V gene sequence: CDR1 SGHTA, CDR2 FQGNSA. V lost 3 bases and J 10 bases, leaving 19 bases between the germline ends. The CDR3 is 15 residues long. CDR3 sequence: CASSFDGTRWGEQFF. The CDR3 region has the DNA TGTGCCAGCAGCTTTGATGGGACGAGGTGGGGGGAGCAGTTCTTC.

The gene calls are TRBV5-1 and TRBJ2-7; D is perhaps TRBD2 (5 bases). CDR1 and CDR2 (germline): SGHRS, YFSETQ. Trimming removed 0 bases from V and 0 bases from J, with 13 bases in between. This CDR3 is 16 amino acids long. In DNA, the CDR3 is TGCGCCAGCAGCTTGGCCGCAGCGGAAATCTCCTACGAGCAGTACTTC. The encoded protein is CASSLAAAEISYEQYF.

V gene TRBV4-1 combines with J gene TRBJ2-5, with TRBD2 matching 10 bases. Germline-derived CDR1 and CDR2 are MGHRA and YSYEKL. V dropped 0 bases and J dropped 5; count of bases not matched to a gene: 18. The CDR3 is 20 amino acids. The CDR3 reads CASSQDLVGTSETGRETQYF. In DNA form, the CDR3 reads TGCGCCAGCAGCCAAGATCTAGTCGGGACTAGCGAGACCGGGAGGGAGACCCAGTACTTC.

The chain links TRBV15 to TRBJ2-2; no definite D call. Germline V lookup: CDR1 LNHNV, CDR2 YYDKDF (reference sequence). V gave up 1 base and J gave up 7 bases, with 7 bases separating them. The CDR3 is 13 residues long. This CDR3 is CATSRAVGGELFF. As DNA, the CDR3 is TGTGCCACCAGCAGAGCCGTCGGCGGGGAGCTGTTTTTT. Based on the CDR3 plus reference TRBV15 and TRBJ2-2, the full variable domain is DAMVIQNPRYQVTQFGKPVTLSCSQTLNHNVMYWYQQKSSQAPKLLFHYYDKDFNNEADTPDNFQSRRPNTSFCFLDIRSPGLGDTAMYLCATSRAVGGELFFGEGSRLTVL.

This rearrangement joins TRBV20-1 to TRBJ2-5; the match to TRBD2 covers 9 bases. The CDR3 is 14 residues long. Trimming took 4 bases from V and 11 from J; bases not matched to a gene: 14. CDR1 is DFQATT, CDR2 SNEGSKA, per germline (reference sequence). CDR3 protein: CSATPGAGGPEQYF. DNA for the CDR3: TGCAGTGCTACGCCGGGGGCGGGAGGGCCGGAGCAGTACTTC.

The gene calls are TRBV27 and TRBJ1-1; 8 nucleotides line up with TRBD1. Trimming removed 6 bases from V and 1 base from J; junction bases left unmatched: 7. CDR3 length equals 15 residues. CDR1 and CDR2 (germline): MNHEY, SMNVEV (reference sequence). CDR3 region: CASRDYRGGNTEAFF. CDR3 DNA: TGTGCCAGCAGAGACTACAGGGGGGGGAACACTGAAGCTTTCTTT.

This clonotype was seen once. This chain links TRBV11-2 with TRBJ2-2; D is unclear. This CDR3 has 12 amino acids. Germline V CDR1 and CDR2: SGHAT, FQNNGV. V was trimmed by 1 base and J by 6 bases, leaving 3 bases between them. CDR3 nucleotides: TGTGCCAGCAGCTTAGTCCCCGGGGAGCTGTTTTTT. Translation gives CASSLVPGELFF.

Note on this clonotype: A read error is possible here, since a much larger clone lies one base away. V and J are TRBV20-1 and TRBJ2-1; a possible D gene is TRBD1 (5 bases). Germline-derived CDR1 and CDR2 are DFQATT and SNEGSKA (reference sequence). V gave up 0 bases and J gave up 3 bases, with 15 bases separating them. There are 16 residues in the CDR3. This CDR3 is CSARDLAGSVYNEQFF. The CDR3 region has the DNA TGCAGTGCTAGAGATCTGGCAGGGTCGGTCTACAATGAGCAGTTCTTC.

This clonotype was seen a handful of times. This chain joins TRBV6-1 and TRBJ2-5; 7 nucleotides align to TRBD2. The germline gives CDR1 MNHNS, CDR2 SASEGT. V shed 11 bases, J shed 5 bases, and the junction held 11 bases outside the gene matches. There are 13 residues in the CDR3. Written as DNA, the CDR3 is TGTGCCGGGGGGGAAGTGAAGACGGAGACCCAGTACTTC. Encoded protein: CAGGEVKTETQYF.

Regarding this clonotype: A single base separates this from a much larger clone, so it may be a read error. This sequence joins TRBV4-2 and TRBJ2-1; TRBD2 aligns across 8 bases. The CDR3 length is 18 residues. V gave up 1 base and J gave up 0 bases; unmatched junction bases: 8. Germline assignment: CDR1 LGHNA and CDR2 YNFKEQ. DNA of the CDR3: TGTGCCAGCAGCCAAGGACTAGCGAAGTCTACCTCCTACAATGAGCAGTTCTTC. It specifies CASSQGLAKSTSYNEQFF.

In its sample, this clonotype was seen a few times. The CDR3 coding sequence is TGTGCCAGCAGTGAAGGAACCGGGACGGAATTCTACGAGCAGTACTTC. Amino acids: CASSEGTGTEFYEQYF. V and J are TRBV25-1 and TRBJ2-7; the D gene could be TRBD1 or TRBD2 (5 bases each). The germline V gene has CDR1 MGHDK and CDR2 SYGVNS. The CDR3 has 16 residues. The V end was cut by 2 bases, the J end by 3 bases, with 17 bases between.

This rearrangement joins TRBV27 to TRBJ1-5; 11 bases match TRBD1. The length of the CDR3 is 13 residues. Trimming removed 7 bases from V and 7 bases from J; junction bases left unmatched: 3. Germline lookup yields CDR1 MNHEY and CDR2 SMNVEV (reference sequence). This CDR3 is CASTGQGGQPQHF. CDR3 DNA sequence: TGTGCCAGCACGGGACAGGGGGGCCAGCCCCAGCATTTT.

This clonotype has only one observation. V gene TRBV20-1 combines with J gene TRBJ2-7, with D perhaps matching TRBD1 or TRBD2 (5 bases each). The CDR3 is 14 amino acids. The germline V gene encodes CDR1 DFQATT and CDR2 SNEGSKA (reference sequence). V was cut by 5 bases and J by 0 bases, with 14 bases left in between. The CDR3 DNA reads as TGCAGTGCTGCGAGAGGGGCACTCTCCTACGAGCAGTACTTC. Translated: CSAARGALSYEQYF.

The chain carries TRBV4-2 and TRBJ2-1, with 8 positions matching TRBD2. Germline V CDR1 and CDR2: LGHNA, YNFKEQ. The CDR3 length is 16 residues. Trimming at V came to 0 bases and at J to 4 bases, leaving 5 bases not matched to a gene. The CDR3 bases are TGTGCCAGCAGCCAAGATTTGACTAGCGCGTACAATGAGCAGTTCTTC. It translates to CASSQDLTSAYNEQFF.

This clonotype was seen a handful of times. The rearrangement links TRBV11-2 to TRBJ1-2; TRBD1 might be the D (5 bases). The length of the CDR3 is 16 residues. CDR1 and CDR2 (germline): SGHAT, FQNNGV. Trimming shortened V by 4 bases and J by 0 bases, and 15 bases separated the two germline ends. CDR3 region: CASSSVRGSANYGYTF. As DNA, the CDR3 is TGTGCCAGCAGCTCTGTTAGGGGCTCAGCTAACTATGGCTACACCTTC. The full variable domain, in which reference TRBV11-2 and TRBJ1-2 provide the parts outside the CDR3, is EAGVAQSPRYKIIEKRQSVAFWCNPISGHATLYWYQQILGQGPKLLIQFQNNGVVDDSQLPKDRFSAERLKGVDSTLKIQPAKLEDSAVYLCASSSVRGSANYGYTFGSGTRLTVV.

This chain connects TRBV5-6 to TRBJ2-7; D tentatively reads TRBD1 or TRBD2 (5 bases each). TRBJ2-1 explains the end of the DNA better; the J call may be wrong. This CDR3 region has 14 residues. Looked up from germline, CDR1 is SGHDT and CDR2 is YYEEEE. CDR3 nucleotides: TGTGCCAGCAGCCCGGGACGGAGGAGCGATGAGCAGTTCTTC. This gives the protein CASSPGRRSDEQFF.

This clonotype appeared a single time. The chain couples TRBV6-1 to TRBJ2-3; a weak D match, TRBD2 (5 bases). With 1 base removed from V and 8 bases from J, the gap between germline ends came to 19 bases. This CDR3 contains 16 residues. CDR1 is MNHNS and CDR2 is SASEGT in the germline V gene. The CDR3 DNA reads TGTGCCAGCAGTGAAGTAGGTGGGAGTAGCGCAGGTACGCAGTATTTT. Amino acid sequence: CASSEVGGSSAGTQYF.

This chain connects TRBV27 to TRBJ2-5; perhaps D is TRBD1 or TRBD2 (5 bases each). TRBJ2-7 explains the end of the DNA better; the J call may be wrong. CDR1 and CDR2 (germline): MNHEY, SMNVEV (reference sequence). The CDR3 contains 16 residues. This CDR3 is CASSRQGKGTEYEQYF. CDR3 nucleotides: TGTGCCAGCAGTAGGCAGGGAAAAGGGACGGAATACGAGCAGTACTTC.